This passage covers 14 T cell receptor beta chains from one sample sequenced in a study of spatial heterogeneity in lung cancer. General study points: Intratumoral expanded alpha and beta TCR counts were found to track tumor mutation counts.

TCRdb reanalysed the 5' RACE reads using MiXCR and keeps one entry per CDR3 protein. This table has 9,500 to 10,000 distinct CDR3 sequences, 6% to 6.5% appearing once. Noted time point: sample taken at primary tumor resection. Their antigen targets remain unknown. The sequenced sample was lung tumor tissue, obtained at surgery. The source is a male donor with early-stage non-small cell lung cancer.

This clonotype was recorded at least ten times. This beta chain turned up in a library designed for alpha chains; as an off-target read, its abundance says little. The rearrangement links TRBV12-3 or TRBV12-4 to TRBJ2-1; D is unresolved. The V and J ends lost 7 bases and 0 bases respectively, with 16 bases between them. The CDR3 totals 16 residues. The CDR3, as DNA: TGTGCCAGCAACACATTACACGGAAGCTCCTACAATGAGCAGTTCTTC. Translating it yields CASNTLHGSSYNEQFF.

There are many counts of this clonotype. This beta chain slipped into a library made for alpha chains as a stray read, so its size is not meaningful. The chain is built from TRBV20-1 and TRBJ2-1; possibly TRBD2 for D (5 bases). Per germline, CDR1 DFQATT and CDR2 SNEGSKA (reference sequence). This CDR3 spans 12 amino acids. The V end was cut by 0 bases, the J end by 9 bases, with 9 bases between. CDR3 sequence: CSARDLAVEQFF. The CDR3, as DNA: TGCAGTGCTAGAGATCTAGCAGTTGAGCAGTTCTTC.

Remarks on this clonotype: Little can be read into the size of this beta chain, an off-target read in a library designed for alpha chains. The chain couples TRBV29-1 to TRBJ2-5, with D possibly TRBD2 on 5 matching bases. V dropped 4 bases and J dropped 4 bases, with 13 bases sitting between them. The CDR3 is 13 residues long. Germline CDR1 and CDR2: SQVTM and ANQGSEA. The CDR3: CSVGLGDGETQYF. The CDR3 bases are TGCAGCGTTGGTTTGGGAGACGGAGAGACCCAGTACTTC.

This clonotype was observed many times. This beta chain appears as a stray read in a library generated for alpha chains; its size is not informative. This chain uses TRBV7-8 with TRBJ1-2; 7 bases are a match to TRBD1. Germline trimming cut 4 bases from V and 8 bases from J; bases unmatched to any gene: 4. The CDR3 runs 12 residues. Germline-derived CDR1 and CDR2 are SGHVS and FQNEAQ. This CDR3 is CASSSRQGGYTF. In nucleotides, the CDR3 is TGTGCCAGCAGCTCTCGACAGGGCGGCTACACCTTC.

This clonotype was counted ten times or more. This beta chain is an off-target read within a library intended for alpha chains, so its frequency means little. This chain uses TRBV20-1 with TRBJ2-7; 10 bases align to TRBD2. This CDR3 is built from 15 residues. V lost 0 bases and J lost 6; bases outside the gene matches: 8. Germline CDR1 DFQATT, CDR2 SNEGSKA (reference sequence). CDR3 in amino acids: CSAREWLAGVGEQYF. The DNA for the CDR3 is TGCAGTGCTAGAGAATGGCTAGCGGGAGTCGGCGAGCAGTACTTC.

The table lists this clonotype with many counts. This beta chain came through as a stray read in a library set up for alpha chains, and its size says little. The rearrangement links TRBV6-1 to TRBJ1-5; TRBD1 is a possible D gene (6 bases). Germline lookup yields CDR1 MNHNS and CDR2 SASEGT. V lost 2 bases and J lost 2, with 10 bases in between. This CDR3 comprises 15 residues. As DNA, the CDR3 is TGTGCCAGCAGTGAAAACAGGGCTGGCAATCAGCCCCAGCATTTT. Translation: CASSENRAGNQPQHF.

This clonotype was counted between two and nine times. With the library built for alpha chains, this beta chain is off target and its frequency is not meaningful. This chain joins TRBV12-3 or TRBV12-4 and TRBJ2-5, with TRBD2 matching over 8 bases. Losses at the gene ends were 6 bases for V and 4 bases for J; bases not matched to a gene: 1. This CDR3 is 12 amino acids long. The DNA of the CDR3 is TGTGCCAGCAGACGGGGGGGAGAGACCCAGTACTTC. The encoded protein is CASRRGGETQYF.

This clonotype showed up many times. As an off-target read in a library built for alpha chains, this beta chain has a frequency of little significance. The rearrangement joins TRBV2 to TRBJ1-5; D might be TRBD1 (6 bases). V dropped 7 bases and J dropped 2 bases, with 12 bases sitting between them. Germline loops: CDR1 SNHLY, CDR2 FYNNEI. The CDR3 spans 14 residues. The CDR3 DNA follows: TGTGCCAGCAAATCAGGGGATGGCAATCAGCCCCAGCATTTT. Translated, it gives CASKSGDGNQPQHF.

This clonotype was counted at least ten times. As an off-target read in a library built for alpha chains, this beta chain has a frequency of little significance. For the CDR3, the DNA is TGTGCCAGCAGCAGGGACAGCCGCATACTCTTCTATGGCTACACCTTC. Its translation: CASSRDSRILFYGYTF. The V gene is TRBV27, the J gene TRBJ1-2; 7 bases map to TRBD1. Trimming cost V 6 bases and J 4 bases; bases outside gene matches: 14. Germline V gene lookup returns CDR1 MNHEY and CDR2 SMNVEV (reference sequence). The CDR3 is made up of 16 amino acids.

Ten or more counts support this clonotype. A library prepared for alpha chains yielded this beta chain as an off-target read; its size is of little meaning. The rearrangement joins TRBV7-2 to TRBJ2-5; TRBD1 is a possible D gene (6 bases). From germline, CDR1 is SGHTA and CDR2 FQGNSA. This CDR3 comprises 16 residues. Between the trimmed V and J ends, which lost 3 bases and 2 bases, there was a span of 16 bases. In nucleotides, the CDR3 is TGTGCCAGCAGCTTGAGGAGGACCGACAGGCAAGAGACCCAGTACTTC. It codes for CASSLRRTDRQETQYF.

This clonotype was picked up many times. This beta chain came through as a stray read in a library set up for alpha chains, and its size says little. This sequence joins TRBV30 and TRBJ1-1; 8 bases are shared with TRBD1. The CDR3 runs to 15 residues. J was trimmed by 1 base and V by 2 bases; bases with no gene match: 6. Germline V gene sequence: CDR1 GTSNPN, CDR2 SVGIG (reference sequence). The CDR3 DNA reads TGTGCCTGGAGTAAGGGGGACAGGTCGAACACTGAAGCTTTCTTT. Translation: CAWSKGDRSNTEAFF.

Ten or more counts support this clonotype. This beta chain slipped into a library made for alpha chains as a stray read, so its size is not meaningful. The CDR3 is CASSPGPGSRETQYF. DNA of the CDR3: TGTGCCAGCAGTCCTGGCCCAGGGTCTAGGGAGACCCAGTACTTC. This rearrangement joins TRBV28 to TRBJ2-5; possible D gene TRBD1, 5 bases. V dropped 5 bases and J dropped 5 bases, with 18 bases sitting between them. The CDR3 runs to 15 residues. Germline V gene sequence: CDR1 MDHEN, CDR2 SYDVKM.

This clonotype showed up many times. Because the library targeted alpha chains, this beta chain is an off-target read whose size means little. The chain joins TRBV2 to TRBJ2-1; the D gene is possibly TRBD1 (6 bases). Trimming took off 3 bases at V and 8 bases at J, with 14 bases between the two ends. Germline loops: CDR1 SNHLY, CDR2 FYNNEI. The CDR3 loop spans 14 amino acids. The CDR3 DNA sequence: TGTGCCAGCAGTGACCAGGGGAGTAACCATGAGCAGTTCTTC. Amino acid sequence: CASSDQGSNHEQFF.

This clonotype was picked up many times. This beta chain is an unintended read in a library built for alpha chains; its size means little. The chain recombines TRBV29-1 with TRBJ2-2; 9 positions match TRBD1. There are 16 residues in the CDR3. After removal of 6 bases from V and 5 bases from J, the junction contained 13 bases not matched to a gene. Germline V lookup: CDR1 SQVTM, CDR2 ANQGSEA. The CDR3 reads CSVFIPGQGPTGELFF. DNA for the CDR3: TGCAGCGTCTTCATCCCGGGACAGGGACCAACCGGGGAGCTGTTTTTT.